Listed below are T cell receptor beta chains from one sample, sequenced in a study of cytomegalovirus exposure and HLA in healthy donors. The protocol was immunoSEQ multiplex PCR, while the TCRdb copy is restricted to in-frame clones and leaves out a portion. The table shows 210,000 or so clones, with around 88% occurring only once. Material: PBMCs. These receptor sequences come from a woman aged 18-29 years in good health and CMV-seronegative. Each CDR3 is given with its conserved first and last residue. The D gene is left open where the match is weak. Size tells how often a clone was seen (once, few, many) or the class of an expanded clone, and some rows leave it out.

v_gene	j_gene	d_gene	abundance	CDR3nt	CDR3aa
TRBV4-2	TRBJ1-5	NA	NA	TGTGCCAGCAGCCCCCTAGGGGCAGGGGATCAGCCCCAGCATTTT	CASSPLGAGDQPQHF
TRBV27	TRBJ1-2	NA	once	TGTGCCAGCAGTTTAGTATCACAGGGCGATGGCTACACCTTC	CASSLVSQGDGYTF
TRBV28	TRBJ2-1	TRBD2	once	TGTGCCAGCAGTTTGGCTAGCGGGATTTCCAATGAGCAGTTCTTC	CASSLASGISNEQFF
TRBV5-6	TRBJ2-1	NA	NA	TGTGCCAGCAGCTTACCAGCGACGGAGCAGTTCTTC	CASSLPATEQFF
TRBV27	TRBJ2-3	TRBD1	NA	TGTGCCAGCAGAAAACAGGGGGCTGGGTCCGGGGGCACAGATACGCAGTATTTT	CASRKQGAGSGGTDTQYF
TRBV10-3	TRBJ2-3	TRBD2	NA	TGTGCCATCAGCTCAACACTAGCGGGAGGTGCAGATACGCAGTATTTT	CAISSTLAGGADTQYF
TRBV6-1	TRBJ2-7	NA	NA	TGTGCCAGCAGTGGGACACCCACCCCCTACGAGCAGTACTTC	CASSGTPTPYEQYF
TRBV2	TRBJ2-2	NA	NA	TGTGCCAGCAGTAAGGGGGACACCGGGGAGCTGTTTTTT	CASSKGDTGELFF
TRBV15	TRBJ1-4	NA	NA	TGTGCCACCAGCAGAGTCCCCCCAGGGGACACCGGAACAGAAAAACTGTTTTTT	CATSRVPPGDTGTEKLFF
TRBV9	TRBJ2-7	NA	NA	TGTGCCAGCAGCGTATTTGAAAGGGGTAACGAGCAGTACTTC	CASSVFERGNEQYF
TRBV5-1	TRBJ1-2	NA	NA	TGCGCCAGCAGTTCTACCCAGGGACATTCTAACTATGGCTACACCTTC	CASSSTQGHSNYGYTF
TRBV5-8	TRBJ2-7	TRBD1	NA	TGTGCCAGCAGCTTGCTGTCAGGGGGTTCAGCCTACGAGCAGTACTTC	CASSLLSGGSAYEQYF
TRBV7-9	TRBJ2-1	NA	once	TGTGCCAGCAGCTTATCAGTAAACAATGAGCAGTTCTTC	CASSLSVNNEQFF
TRBV27	TRBJ2-1	TRBD2	NA	TGTGCCAGCAGTCCCCCGACTAGCGGGAGGGCCCTGGAGCAGTTCTTC	CASSPPTSGRALEQFF
TRBV27	TRBJ2-7	TRBD1	NA	TGTGCCAGCAACATCAGGGGGCGCGTGGCGCCCTACGAGCAGTACTTC	CASNIRGRVAPYEQYF
TRBV27	TRBJ2-3	NA	NA	TGTGCCAGCAGTTTATTGGGGGGGCCTAGCCGGAGGTCTGGCACAGATACGCAGTATTTT	CASSLLGGPSRRSGTDTQYF
TRBV28	TRBJ2-2	NA	NA	TGTGCCAGCACCTCTGGACACCTCACCGGGGAGCTGTTTTTT	CASTSGHLTGELFF
TRBV7-2	TRBJ2-1	TRBD2	NA	TGTGCCAGCAGCTTAAGATTAGCGGGAGGTACCCTCAATGAGCAGTTCTTC	CASSLRLAGGTLNEQFF
TRBV5-8	TRBJ2-1	TRBD2	NA	TGTGCCAGCAGCTTGGCCCTGATCTCAGCGGGAGTTGCTGAGCAGTTCTTC	CASSLALISAGVAEQFF
TRBV19	TRBJ2-7	TRBD2	NA	TGTGCCAGTAGTATCGGGGGGTTATTCTACGAGCAGTACTTC	CASSIGGLFYEQYF
TRBV29-1	TRBJ2-1	TRBD2	NA	TGCAGCGTTGCTAGCGGGAGATCCTCCTACAATGAGCAGTTCTTC	CSVASGRSSYNEQFF
TRBV25-1	TRBJ1-1	NA	NA	TGTGCCAGCAGTGAATTTTCCATGGAGAGCACTGAAGCTTTCTTT	CASSEFSMESTEAFF
TRBV11-2	TRBJ2-7	NA	NA	TGTGCCAGCAGCTTAGGGGGTCGGGAGAACCCCTACGAGCAGTACTTC	CASSLGGRENPYEQYF
TRBV13	TRBJ2-1	TRBD2	NA	TGTGCCAGCAGCCTACGACTAGCGGGAGGGGGTGAGCAGTTCTTC	CASSLRLAGGGEQFF
TRBV4-2	TRBJ1-2	NA	NA	TGTGCCAGCAGCCAAGATTTCAGGGGTAACTATGGCTACACCTTC	CASSQDFRGNYGYTF
TRBV6-1	TRBJ2-1	TRBD2	NA	TGTGCCACATACACCGGGACTAGCGGGTACAATGAGCAGTTCTTC	CATYTGTSGYNEQFF
TRBV6-5	TRBJ2-1	NA	NA	TGTGCCAGCAGTTTCCCGAATAGGGGGTCAAGTGAGCAGTTCTTC	CASSFPNRGSSEQFF
TRBV15	TRBJ2-4	TRBD1	NA	TGTGCCACCAGCAGAGTTATGACAGGGGGGCACATTCAGTACTTC	CATSRVMTGGHIQYF
TRBV5-1	TRBJ2-1	TRBD1	NA	TGCGCCAGCAGGTCGGGACAGGGAGCCTACAATGAGCAGTTCTTC	CASRSGQGAYNEQFF
TRBV27	TRBJ1-1	TRBD1	NA	TGTGCCAGCAGTCTGGACAGGGCGAACACTGAAGCTTTCTTT	CASSLDRANTEAFF
TRBV5-6	TRBJ2-1	NA	NA	TGTGCCAGCAGCGCGGGCTCGGGTTATCGGACCTACAATGAGCAGTTCTTC	CASSAGSGYRTYNEQFF
TRBV28	TRBJ1-2	NA	NA	TGTGCCAGCAGTTCTCCAGTGATCTATGGCTACACCTTC	CASSSPVIYGYTF
TRBV28	TRBJ2-3	TRBD2	NA	TGTGCCAGCAGTTTATGGGGGACTAGCGGGAGAACAGATACGCAGTATTTT	CASSLWGTSGRTDTQYF
TRBV28	TRBJ1-1	NA	NA	TGTGCCAGCAGTTTATTCAGGTGGCCTGTGGGGAACACTGAAGCTTTCTTT	CASSLFRWPVGNTEAFF
TRBV27	TRBJ1-5	NA	NA	TGTGCCAGCAGTTTACACGGTAGCAATCAGCCCCAGCATTTT	CASSLHGSNQPQHF
TRBV6-6	TRBJ2-7	TRBD1	NA	TGTGCCAGCAGTGGGACAGAGAGCTCCTACGAGCAGTACTTC	CASSGTESSYEQYF
TRBV2	TRBJ1-3	TRBD1	NA	TGTGCCAGCAGTGGGTGGGCGACAGGGAAGAGACCTGGAAACACCATATATTTT	CASSGWATGKRPGNTIYF
TRBV10-2	TRBJ1-1	NA	NA	TGCGCCAGCAAGTATACAGAAGTAAACACTGAAGCTTTCTTT	CASKYTEVNTEAFF
TRBV4-1	TRBJ2-5	NA	NA	TGCGCCAGCAGCCATGACAGCGAAGAGACCCAGTACTTC	CASSHDSEETQYF
TRBV14	TRBJ1-1	NA	once	TGTGCCAGCAGCCAAGGGGAGGAAGGGGAGGACGCTTTCTTT	CASSQGEEGEDAFF